Listed below are T cell receptor beta chains from one sample, sequenced in a study of cytomegalovirus exposure and HLA in healthy donors. Method: immunoSEQ multiplex PCR; TCRdb's copy keeps in-frame clones and lacks some. The sample has 110,000 to 150,000 clones; roughly 80% are singletons. The sequenced sample consisted of PBMCs. Every receptor here comes from a woman in her thirties or forties in good health and CMV-seropositive. The CDR3 runs from the conserved cysteine through the conserved F or W. The size of a clone is reported for some rows only, either as once, few or many, or as a class for expanded clones.

cdr3_aa: CASSGRATETQYF
v_call: TRBV9
clone_size: NA
j_call: TRBJ2-5

cdr3_aa: CASSISLAVTLPYEQYF
v_call: TRBV19
clone_size: NA
j_call: TRBJ2-7

cdr3_aa: CSVLTVEIEGYTF
v_call: TRBV29-1
clone_size: NA
j_call: TRBJ1-2

cdr3_aa: CASRDSGGAVYEQYF
v_call: TRBV25-1
clone_size: NA
j_call: TRBJ2-7

cdr3_aa: CASSFGQGTQPQHF
v_call: TRBV6-6
clone_size: NA
j_call: TRBJ1-5

cdr3_aa: CASSRTSGRFTGELFF
v_call: TRBV5-1
clone_size: NA
j_call: TRBJ2-2

cdr3_aa: CASSVGVRDVYEQYF
v_call: TRBV9
clone_size: NA
j_call: TRBJ2-7

cdr3_aa: CASSTRQCGDTGELFF
v_call: TRBV21-1
clone_size: NA
j_call: TRBJ2-2

cdr3_aa: CASSQAQGPDEKLFF
v_call: TRBV4-2
clone_size: NA
j_call: TRBJ1-4

cdr3_aa: CASAFEGRRTGELFF
v_call: TRBV27
clone_size: NA
j_call: TRBJ2-2

cdr3_aa: CASRCDKTPGHNYEQYF
v_call: TRBV10-1
clone_size: NA
j_call: TRBJ2-7

cdr3_aa: CASSPPSGGYNEQFF
v_call: TRBV28
clone_size: NA
j_call: TRBJ2-1

cdr3_aa: CASRGQGSLYGYTF
v_call: TRBV5-6
clone_size: once
j_call: TRBJ1-2

cdr3_aa: CASSRQGADSGELFF
v_call: TRBV18
clone_size: NA
j_call: TRBJ2-2

cdr3_aa: CASSSGQGGGYTF
v_call: TRBV5-1
clone_size: few
j_call: TRBJ1-2

cdr3_aa: CAWSIHGETQYF
v_call: TRBV30
clone_size: NA
j_call: TRBJ2-5

cdr3_aa: CASSLAGATYEQYF
v_call: TRBV6-5
clone_size: NA
j_call: TRBJ2-7

cdr3_aa: CASSLGGGAAYNEQFF
v_call: TRBV7-2
clone_size: NA
j_call: TRBJ2-1

cdr3_aa: CASSLGGTPVEPQHF
v_call: TRBV7-2
clone_size: few
j_call: TRBJ1-5

cdr3_aa: CASSRLAGEGEQYF
v_call: TRBV18
clone_size: NA
j_call: TRBJ2-7

cdr3_aa: CASSLGGTSNQPQHF
v_call: TRBV7-2
clone_size: once
j_call: TRBJ1-5

cdr3_aa: CATTPTPPGAGEKLFF
v_call: TRBV10-3
clone_size: NA
j_call: TRBJ1-4

cdr3_aa: CASIYRGHEGNEQYF
v_call: TRBV2
clone_size: NA
j_call: TRBJ2-7

cdr3_aa: CASSVDSGGPNGQFF
v_call: TRBV10-2
clone_size: NA
j_call: TRBJ2-1

cdr3_aa: CASRPGVTLTEAFF
v_call: TRBV6-6
clone_size: NA
j_call: TRBJ1-1

cdr3_aa: CASPPAASGSYEQYF
v_call: TRBV18
clone_size: NA
j_call: TRBJ2-7

cdr3_aa: CASSLTRTFGANVLTF
v_call: TRBV7-9
clone_size: NA
j_call: TRBJ2-6

cdr3_aa: CASSVGLGGYGYTF
v_call: TRBV9
clone_size: NA
j_call: TRBJ1-2

cdr3_aa: CASRSSSDEQFF
v_call: TRBV7-9
clone_size: NA
j_call: TRBJ2-1